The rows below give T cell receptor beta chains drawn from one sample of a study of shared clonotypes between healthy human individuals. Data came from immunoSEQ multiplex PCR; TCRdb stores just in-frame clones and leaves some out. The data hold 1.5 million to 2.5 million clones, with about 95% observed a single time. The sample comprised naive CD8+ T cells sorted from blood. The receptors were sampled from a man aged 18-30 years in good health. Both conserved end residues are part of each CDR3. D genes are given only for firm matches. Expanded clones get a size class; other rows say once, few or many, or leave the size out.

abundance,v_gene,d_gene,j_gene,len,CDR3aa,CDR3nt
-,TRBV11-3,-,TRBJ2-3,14,CASSLPGETDTQYF,TGTGCCAGCAGCTTACCAGGGGAAACAGATACGCAGTATTTT
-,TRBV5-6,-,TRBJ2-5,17,CASSLYPGLTVQETQYF,TGTGCCAGCAGCTTGTATCCAGGCCTCACCGTCCAAGAGACCCAGTACTTC
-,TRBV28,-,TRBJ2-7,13,CASSYSEFYEQYF,TGTGCCAGCAGTTATAGTGAATTCTACGAGCAGTACTTC
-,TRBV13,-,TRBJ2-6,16,CASSLGRNSGANVLTF,TGTGCCAGCAGCTTAGGACGGAACTCTGGGGCCAACGTCCTGACTTTC
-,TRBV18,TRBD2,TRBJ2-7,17,CASSPLRGTSYRWEQYF,TGTGCCAGCTCTCCCCTTAGGGGGACTAGTTACCGGTGGGAGCAGTACTTC
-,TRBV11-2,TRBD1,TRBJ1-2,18,CASSLARTDGTANYGYTF,TGTGCCAGCAGCTTAGCTCGGACGGATGGGACAGCTAACTATGGCTACACCTTC
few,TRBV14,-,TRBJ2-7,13,CASSPLEGDEQYF,TGTGCCAGCAGCCCTCTGGAAGGGGACGAGCAGTACTTC
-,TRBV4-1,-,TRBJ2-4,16,CASSQEFTGEANIQYF,TGCGCCAGCAGCCAAGAATTCACAGGGGAGGCAAACATTCAGTACTTC
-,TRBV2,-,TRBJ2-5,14,CASSEWLNQETQYF,TGTGCCAGCAGTGAGTGGCTCAACCAAGAGACCCAGTACTTC
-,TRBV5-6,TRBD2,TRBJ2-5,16,CASSWGLAGNQETQYF,TGTGCCAGCAGCTGGGGACTAGCGGGAAACCAAGAGACCCAGTACTTC
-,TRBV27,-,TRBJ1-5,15,CASSFRGGLNQPQHF,TGTGCCAGCAGTTTTCGGGGCGGCCTCAATCAGCCCCAGCATTTT
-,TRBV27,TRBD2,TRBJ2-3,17,CASSPAVAGEGQVTQYF,TGTGCCAGCAGTCCGGCGGTCGCGGGAGAGGGGCAAGTTACGCAGTATTTT
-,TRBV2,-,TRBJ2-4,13,CASKELGKNIQYF,TGTGCCAGCAAAGAGCTGGGCAAAAACATTCAGTACTTC
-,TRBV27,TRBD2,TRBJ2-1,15,CASRPSGGSYNEQFF,TGTGCCAGCAGACCTAGCGGGGGATCCTACAATGAGCAGTTCTTC
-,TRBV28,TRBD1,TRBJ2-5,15,CASSHPPQGEETQYF,TGTGCCAGCAGTCACCCCCCGCAGGGGGAAGAGACCCAGTACTTC
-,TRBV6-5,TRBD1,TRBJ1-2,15,CASSPTGSTNYGYTF,TGTGCCAGCAGCCCGACAGGGAGCACTAACTATGGCTACACCTTC
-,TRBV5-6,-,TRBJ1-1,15,CASSFQSGGGTEAFF,TGTGCCAGCAGCTTTCAGAGCGGGGGGGGCACTGAAGCTTTCTTT
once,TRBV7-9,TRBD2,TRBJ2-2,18,CASSSWGLAGEGTGELFF,TGTGCCAGCAGCTCGTGGGGACTAGCGGGAGAGGGGACCGGGGAGCTGTTTTTT
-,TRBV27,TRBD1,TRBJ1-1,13,CASSDRGWTEAFF,TGTGCCAGCAGCGACAGGGGTTGGACTGAAGCTTTCTTT
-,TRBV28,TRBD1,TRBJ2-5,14,CASSYWTGEETQYF,TGTGCCAGCAGTTACTGGACAGGGGAAGAGACCCAGTACTTC
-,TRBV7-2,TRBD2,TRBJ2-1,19,CASSLEVSIAGVAYNEQFF,TGTGCCAGCAGCTTAGAAGTATCAATAGCGGGGGTAGCCTACAATGAGCAGTTCTTC
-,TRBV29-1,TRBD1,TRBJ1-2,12,CSVDGTGDGYTF,TGCAGCGTTGACGGGACAGGGGATGGCTACACCTTC
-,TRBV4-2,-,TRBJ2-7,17,CASSQDGDGSGNYEQYF,TGTGCCAGCAGCCAAGATGGGGACGGTTCCGGGAATTACGAGCAGTACTTC
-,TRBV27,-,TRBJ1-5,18,CASSLITPQPNSNQPQHF,TGTGCCAGCAGTCTTATCACACCCCAACCTAATAGCAATCAGCCCCAGCATTTT
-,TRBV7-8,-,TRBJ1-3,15,CASSSDGNSGNTIYF,TGTGCCAGCAGCTCGGACGGTAACTCTGGAAACACCATATATTTT
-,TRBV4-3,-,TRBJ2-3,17,CASSQDLGASFTDTQYF,TGCGCCAGCAGCCAAGATCTTGGGGCCAGCTTCACAGATACGCAGTATTTT
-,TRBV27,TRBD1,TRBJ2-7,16,CASSPFPQGASYEQYF,TGTGCCAGCAGTCCTTTCCCCCAGGGGGCTAGCTACGAGCAGTACTTC
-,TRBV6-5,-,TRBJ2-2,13,CASSYSVAGELFF,TGTGCCAGCAGTTACTCCGTCGCCGGGGAGCTGTTTTTT
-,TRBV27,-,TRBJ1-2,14,CASSLSRDLYGYTF,TGTGCCAGCAGTTTATCGAGGGACCTCTATGGCTACACCTTC
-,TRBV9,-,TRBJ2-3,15,CASSVGSASTDTQYF,TGTGCCAGCAGCGTCGGCAGCGCTAGCACAGATACGCAGTATTTT
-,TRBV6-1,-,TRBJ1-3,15,CASSVGQISGNTIYF,TGTGCCAGCAGTGTAGGACAGATTTCTGGAAACACCATATATTTT
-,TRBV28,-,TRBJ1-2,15,CASSPHSGGGYGYTF,TGTGCCAGCAGTCCCCATAGCGGGGGCGGTTATGGCTACACCTTC
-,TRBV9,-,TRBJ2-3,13,CASSVEGADTQYF,TGTGCCAGCAGCGTAGAAGGAGCAGATACGCAGTATTTT
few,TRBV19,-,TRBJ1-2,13,CASRLIGTFGYTF,TGTGCCAGTAGATTGATCGGGACATTTGGCTACACCTTC
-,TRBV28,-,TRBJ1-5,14,CASSFQGGNQPQHF,TGTGCCAGCAGTTTTCAGGGAGGCAATCAGCCCCAGCATTTT
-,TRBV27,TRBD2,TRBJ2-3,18,CASSQPFWRAGDTDTQYF,TGTGCCAGCAGTCAACCCTTCTGGAGAGCGGGGGACACAGATACGCAGTATTTT
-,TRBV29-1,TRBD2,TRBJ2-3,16,CSVTGTSGDSTDTQYF,TGCAGCGTTACCGGGACTAGCGGGGATAGCACAGATACGCAGTATTTT
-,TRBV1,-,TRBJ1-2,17,CTSSQAQGALLDYGYTF,TGCACCAGCAGCCAAGCGCAGGGAGCCCTGCTAGACTATGGCTACACCTTC
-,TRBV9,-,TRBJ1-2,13,CASSVGQNYGYTF,TGTGCCAGCAGCGTCGGACAGAACTATGGCTACACCTTC
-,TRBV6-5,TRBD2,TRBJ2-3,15,CASSYSGGDGDTQYF,TGTGCCAGCAGTTACAGCGGGGGGGACGGAGATACGCAGTATTTT
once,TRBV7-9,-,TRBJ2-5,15,CASSLVPAFGQTQYF,TGTGCCAGCAGCTTAGTTCCGGCTTTCGGGCAGACCCAGTACTTC
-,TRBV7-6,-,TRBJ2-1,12,CASSPDGNEQFF,TGTGCCAGCAGCCCCGACGGGAATGAGCAGTTCTTC
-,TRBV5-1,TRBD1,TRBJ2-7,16,CASSLLGTGYSYEQYF,TGCGCCAGCAGCTTGCTCGGGACAGGGTACTCCTACGAGCAGTACTTC
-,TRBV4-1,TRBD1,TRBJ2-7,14,CASSPTGGGYEQYF,TGCGCCAGCAGCCCGACAGGGGGAGGTTACGAGCAGTACTTC
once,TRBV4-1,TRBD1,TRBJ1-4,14,CASSPRQGTGKLFF,TGCGCCAGCAGCCCCAGACAGGGAACCGGAAAACTGTTTTTT
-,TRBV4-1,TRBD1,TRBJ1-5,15,CASSQSTGGGQPQHF,TGCGCCAGCAGCCAAAGTACAGGGGGCGGTCAGCCCCAGCATTTT
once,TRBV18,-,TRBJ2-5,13,CASSLQPEETQYF,TGTGCCAGCTCGCTACAGCCGGAGGAGACCCAGTACTTC
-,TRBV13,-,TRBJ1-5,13,CASSLGRGQPQHF,TGTGCCAGCAGCTTAGGCCGAGGTCAGCCCCAGCATTTT
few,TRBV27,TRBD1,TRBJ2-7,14,CASSLGDRSYEQYF,TGTGCCAGCAGTTTAGGGGACAGGTCCTACGAGCAGTACTTC
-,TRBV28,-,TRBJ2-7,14,CASSLAGSSYEQYF,TGTGCCAGCAGTTTGGCCGGCAGCTCGTACGAGCAGTACTTC
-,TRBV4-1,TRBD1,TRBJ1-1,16,CASSLGQGARTGEAFF,TGCGCCAGCAGCCTAGGACAGGGGGCGCGAACTGGTGAAGCTTTCTTT
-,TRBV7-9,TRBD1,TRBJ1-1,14,CASSSTGARTEAFF,TGTGCCAGCAGTTCGACAGGGGCGCGGACTGAAGCTTTCTTT
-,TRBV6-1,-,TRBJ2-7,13,CASSELSGPEQYF,TGTGCCAGCAGTGAATTGTCAGGGCCGGAGCAGTACTTC
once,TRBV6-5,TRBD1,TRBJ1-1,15,CASTQQGEAVTEAFF,TGTGCCAGCACCCAACAGGGGGAGGCGGTCACTGAAGCTTTCTTT
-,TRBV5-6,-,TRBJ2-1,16,CASSLNRDGRLGEQFF,TGTGCCAGCAGCTTAAACCGCGACGGACGCCTAGGCGAGCAGTTCTTC
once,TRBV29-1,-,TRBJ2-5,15,CSVHLFGGIVETQYF,TGCAGCGTCCACCTATTTGGGGGAATTGTAGAGACCCAGTACTTC
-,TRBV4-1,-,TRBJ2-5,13,CASSHGPGETQYF,TGCGCCAGCAGCCATGGACCAGGGGAGACCCAGTACTTC